Each of the 32 T cell receptor beta chains below was sequenced from the same sample in a study of cytomegalovirus exposure and HLA in healthy donors. Data came from immunoSEQ multiplex PCR; TCRdb stores just in-frame clones and leaves some out. This sample has over 150,000 clones; about nine tenths occur once, and the top ten carry about 9.3%. The sample taken for sequencing was PBMCs. All receptors come from a young woman in good health and CMV-seropositive.

The V gene is TRBV27, the J gene TRBJ2-3; D remains unclear. The germline gives CDR1 MNHEY, CDR2 SMNVEV (reference sequence). CDR3 length: 16 amino acids. Trimming removed 5 bases at V and 0 bases at J, with 15 bases between. Written as DNA, the CDR3 is TGTGCCAGCAGTCCCTTCCCTGCGGTGAGCACAGATACGCAGTATTTT. It codes for CASSPFPAVSTDTQYF.

The chain is built from TRBV7-3 and TRBJ2-1, with TRBD2 as a possible D gene (5 bases). Germline values: CDR1 SGHTA, CDR2 FQGTGA. There are 15 residues in the CDR3. V lost 1 base to trimming and J lost 5 bases, with 12 bases between them. The CDR3 sequence: CASSLIRTSDNEQFF. The DNA for the CDR3 is TGTGCCAGCAGCTTAATTAGGACTTCCGACAATGAGCAGTTCTTC.

The sample holds one count of this clone. The chain carries TRBV30 and TRBJ2-1; D not resolved. The V gene lost 2 bases and the J gene lost 0 bases, with 8 bases spanning the gap. The CDR3 consists of 14 residues. Germline V gene data show CDR1 as GTSNPN and CDR2 as SVGIG (reference sequence). This CDR3 reads CAWSKQSSYNEQFF. In DNA, the CDR3 is TGTGCCTGGAGTAAACAGAGCTCCTACAATGAGCAGTTCTTC.

The genes are TRBV10-3 and TRBJ2-7; 12 bases fit TRBD2. The trim removed 7 bases at V and 7 bases at J, leaving 5 bases unmatched. CDR3 length equals 13 residues. Germline V gives CDR1 ENHRY, CDR2 SYGVKD. Here the CDR3 reads CAIKTSGRGEQYF. For the CDR3, the DNA is TGTGCCATCAAGACTAGCGGGAGAGGTGAGCAGTACTTC.

The genes are TRBV7-8 and TRBJ2-2; TRBD1 aligns across 9 bases. This CDR3 is 14 amino acids long. The V segment lost 5 bases and the J segment 6 bases; nucleotides outside the gene matches: 4. CDR1 is SGHVS, CDR2 FQNEAQ, per germline. The CDR3 bases are TGTGCCAGCAGCGGGGACAGGGAAGCCGGGGAGCTGTTTTTT. Its protein is CASSGDREAGELFF.

The genes are TRBV6-5 and TRBJ2-1; D might be TRBD2 (6 bases). CDR1 is MNHEY and CDR2 is SVGAGI in the germline V gene. Trimming shortened V by 6 bases and J by 6 bases, and 12 bases separated the two germline ends. This CDR3 comprises 13 residues. CDR3 coding DNA: TGTGCCAGCAGGCCAGCGGGCCCCAATGAGCAGTTCTTC. Protein: CASRPAGPNEQFF.

The chain recombines TRBV11-3 with TRBJ2-7, with TRBD1 identical over 9 bases. CDR1 SGHNT and CDR2 YENEEA come from the germline V gene. V lost 0 bases to trimming and J lost 0 bases; unmatched junction nucleotides: 3. The CDR3 has 16 amino acids. CDR3 bases: TGTGCCAGCAGCTTAGAGGGACAGGGCCTCTCCTACGAGCAGTACTTC. Amino acids: CASSLEGQGLSYEQYF.

This clone has a handful of counts. The chain combines TRBV10-2 with TRBJ2-7; D may be TRBD2 (6 bases). The CDR3 length is 12 residues. Trimming removed 8 bases from V and 4 bases from J, with 12 bases in between. From germline, CDR1 is WSHSY and CDR2 SAAADI. CDR3 sequence reads: CASGPSEYEQYF. The DNA for the CDR3 is TGCGCCAGCGGCCCTAGCGAATACGAGCAGTACTTC.

The chain is built from TRBV7-9 and TRBJ2-3; possible D gene TRBD1, 6 bases. Germline CDR1 reads SEHNR; CDR2 reads FQNEAQ (reference sequence). Trimming took 3 bases from V and 3 from J, leaving 13 bases between them. The length of the CDR3 is 15 residues. This CDR3 reads CASSLLRGSTDTQYF. DNA for the CDR3: TGTGCCAGCAGCTTGCTCAGGGGAAGTACAGATACGCAGTATTTT.

The V and J genes are TRBV7-8 and TRBJ1-2; D may be TRBD1 (5 bases). The V gene lost 3 bases and the J gene lost 4 bases, with 12 bases spanning the gap. Germline CDR1 is SGHVS and CDR2 is FQNEAQ. The CDR3 runs to 14 residues. The CDR3 nucleotides are TGTGCCAGCAGCTTGAAGGGGCCGGGCTATGGCTACACCTTC. Protein: CASSLKGPGYGYTF.

This rearrangement joins TRBV12-5 to TRBJ2-7, with 8 bases identical to TRBD2. Germline V lookup: CDR1 LGHNT, CDR2 FRNRAP. The CDR3 runs to 15 residues. V lost 5 bases and J lost 2; bases outside the gene matches: 8. CDR3 in amino acids: CASGPGTSRPYEQYF. The CDR3 DNA sequence: TGTGCTAGTGGTCCCGGGACTAGTCGCCCCTACGAGCAGTACTTC.

The chain has TRBV7-9 and TRBJ1-4; a possible D gene is TRBD1 (6 bases). Germline CDR1 and CDR2: SEHNR and FQNEAQ (reference sequence). The CDR3 sequence is 16 residues long. The V gene lost 3 bases and the J gene lost 7 bases, with 18 bases spanning the gap. The CDR3 nucleotides are TGTGCCAGCAGCTTCAAGGGGGAACGGTTTGGTGAAAAACTGTTTTTT. Encoded protein: CASSFKGERFGEKLFF.

The chain links TRBV5-5 to TRBJ2-7, with TRBD1 as a possible D gene (6 bases). Between the trimmed V and J ends, which lost 0 bases and 4 bases, there was a span of 20 bases. CDR1 is SGHKS, CDR2 YYEKEE, per germline (reference sequence). The CDR3 sequence is 17 residues long. Here the CDR3 DNA reads TGTGCCAGCAGCTTGGCCCCAGGGGCCGCATCCATTTACGAGCAGTACTTC. Translated: CASSLAPGAASIYEQYF.

This chain joins TRBV6-1 and TRBJ2-1; the match to TRBD2 covers 12 bases. V trimming: 2 bases; J trimming: 6 bases; junction bases outside the gene matches: 8. The CDR3 loop spans 17 amino acids. Germline V CDR1 and CDR2: MNHNS, SASEGT. CDR3 in DNA: TGTGCCAGCAGTGAACGACTAGCGGGAGTGAAGTCCAATGAGCAGTTCTTC. The encoded protein is CASSERLAGVKSNEQFF.

The chain joins TRBV28 to TRBJ1-5, with TRBD1 as a possible D gene (5 bases). The CDR3 totals 16 residues. The germline V gene encodes CDR1 MDHEN and CDR2 SYDVKM. The V and J ends lost 2 bases and 1 base respectively, with 12 bases between them. The CDR3 here is CASSLRPRGSNQPQHF. CDR3 in DNA: TGTGCCAGCAGTTTAAGGCCCCGGGGGAGCAATCAGCCCCAGCATTTT.

The chain uses TRBV28 and TRBJ2-7, with D possibly being TRBD2 (5 bases). CDR1 is MDHEN and CDR2 is SYDVKM in the germline V gene. V lost 6 bases, J lost 2 bases, and 11 bases lay in between. This CDR3 contains 13 residues. The CDR3: CASRPGLPYEQYF. The CDR3 nucleotides read TGTGCCAGCAGACCCGGACTGCCCTACGAGCAGTACTTC.

The genes are TRBV4-2 and TRBJ2-4; D is unclear. Trimming took off 3 bases at V and 1 base at J, with 7 bases between the two ends. CDR1 is LGHNA, CDR2 YNFKEQ, per germline. CDR3 length equals 14 residues. The CDR3 loop reads CASSQEWAKNIQYF. CDR3 sequence (DNA): TGTGCCAGCAGCCAGGAGTGGGCCAAAAACATTCAGTACTTC.

This chain connects TRBV29-1 to TRBJ2-7; 8 bases match TRBD2. V shed 2 bases and J 4 bases; nucleotides not matched to a gene: 7. The CDR3 contains 14 residues. The germline gives CDR1 SQVTM, CDR2 ANQGSEA. DNA of the CDR3: TGCAGCGTTGAACAGTATGGCGGGAGGTACGAGCAGTACTTC. It specifies CSVEQYGGRYEQYF.

The rearrangement uses TRBV4-2 and TRBJ2-3, with 7 bases that match TRBD2. The length of the CDR3 is 18 residues. V gave up 0 bases and J gave up 1 base; unmatched junction bases: 10. Germline CDR1 LGHNA, CDR2 YNFKEQ. The CDR3 nucleotides read TGTGCCAGCAGCCAAGAATGGCTAGCGGCCACGGGCACAGATACGCAGTATTTT. It translates to CASSQEWLAATGTDTQYF.

This clone was recorded a few times. The rearrangement joins TRBV30 to TRBJ1-2, with 7 bases lining up with TRBD1. The CDR3 is made up of 12 amino acids. CDR1 GTSNPN and CDR2 SVGIG come from the germline V gene (reference sequence). With V trimmed by 2 bases and J by 8 bases, 5 bases remained unmatched. The CDR3 DNA is TGTGCCTGGAGTTTGACAGGGACGGGCTACACCTTC. Its protein product is CAWSLTGTGYTF.

The V and J genes are TRBV19 and TRBJ2-1, with D possibly matching TRBD1 (5 bases). The V end lost 4 bases, the J end lost 10 bases, and 23 bases lay between the germline ends. The CDR3 runs 16 residues. Germline CDR1 LNHDA, CDR2 SQIVND (reference sequence). The CDR3 sequence is CASSRLDSPATMEQFF. In DNA form, the CDR3 reads TGTGCCAGTAGTAGACTCGACAGCCCCGCCACGATGGAGCAGTTCTTC. Variable domain in full (rest from reference TRBV19 and TRBJ2-1): DGGITQSPKYLFRKEGQNVTLSCEQNLNHDAMYWYRQDPGQGLRLIYYSQIVNDFQKGDIAEGYSVSREKKESFPLTVTSAQKNPTAFYLCASSRLDSPATMEQFFGPGTRLTVL.

This clone has only a few counts. One junction end disagrees with the germline gene, perhaps due to a read error. V is TRBV18 and J is TRBJ1-1, with TRBD1 identical over 8 bases. The length of the CDR3 is 15 residues. Germline V gene data show CDR1 as KGHSH and CDR2 as LQKENI. CDR3 region: CASSPHRTGNPEAFF. The CDR3 DNA reads TGTGCCAGCTCACCCCACAGGACAGGGAACCCTGAAGCTTTCTTT.

The chain has TRBV1 and TRBJ2-1; the table's D call, TRBD2, has no DNA check behind it. TRBV1 is given as a pseudogene. The CDR3 has 19 amino acids. CDR3 sequence reads: CTSSRQGTSGYNSYNEQFF. CDR3 sequence (DNA): TGCACCAGCAGCCGACAAGGGACTAGCGGCTATAACTCCTACAATGAGCAGTTCTTC.

This clone has only a few counts. This chain joins TRBV4-1 and TRBJ2-7; 9 nucleotides line up with TRBD2. CDR3 length: 15 residues. Germline lookup yields CDR1 MGHRA and CDR2 YSYEKL. V dropped 7 bases and J dropped 0; count of bases not matched to a gene: 7. The CDR3 nucleotides are TGCGCCAGCACCCGTATAGCGGGAGACTCCTACGAGCAGTACTTC. It encodes CASTRIAGDSYEQYF.

The V and J genes are TRBV10-3 and TRBJ2-1; unclear D gene. From germline, CDR1 is ENHRY and CDR2 SYGVKD. V was shortened by 3 bases and J by 9 bases, with 21 bases between the two germline ends. The CDR3 runs to 16 residues. For the CDR3, the DNA is TGTGCCATCAGTGACTCCCCTGCCGAGGCAGAAAGTGAGCAGTTCTTC. This sequence encodes CAISDSPAEAESEQFF.

The chain carries TRBV4-1 and TRBJ2-7; 7 bases agree with TRBD2. Per the germline V gene, CDR1 is MGHRA and CDR2 is YSYEKL. V lost 4 bases to trimming and J lost 7 bases; unmatched junction nucleotides: 1. The CDR3 is 11 residues long. The CDR3 sequence is CASSPGGEQYF. The CDR3 DNA sequence: TGCGCCAGCAGCCCCGGGGGGGAGCAGTACTTC.

The chain couples TRBV7-3 to TRBJ2-7; tentatively, D is TRBD1 (6 bases). The CDR3 runs to 16 residues. CDR1 and CDR2 (germline): SGHTA, FQGTGA. V shed 2 bases and J shed 6 bases, with 20 bases lying between them. The CDR3 sequence: CASSLERGSGLLEQYF. As DNA, the CDR3 is TGTGCCAGCAGCTTAGAAAGGGGGTCGGGCTTGCTCGAGCAGTACTTC.

This chain joins TRBV29-1 and TRBJ2-1, with 8 nucleotides matching TRBD1. The CDR3 has 14 amino acids. CDR1 and CDR2 from the germline V gene are SQVTM and ANQGSEA. J lost 2 bases, V lost 6 bases, and 6 bases had no gene match. The DNA for the CDR3 is TGCAGCGTCTGTGACAGGGGAACCTACAATGAGCAGTTCTTC. Translating gives CSVCDRGTYNEQFF.

The chain joins TRBV4-1 to TRBJ2-3; 13 bases match TRBD2. V trimming: 2 bases; J trimming: 6 bases; junction bases outside the gene matches: 5. Per the germline V gene, CDR1 is MGHRA and CDR2 is YSYEKL. This CDR3 region has 16 residues. The CDR3 region is CASSQPTSGRGDTQYF. The CDR3 nucleotides are TGCGCCAGCAGCCAACCAACTAGCGGGAGGGGGGATACGCAGTATTTT.

This clone was observed a handful of times. The chain joins TRBV30 to TRBJ2-3; 8 bases align to TRBD2. Germline V gene sequence: CDR1 GTSNPN, CDR2 SVGIG (reference sequence). CDR3 length equals 15 residues. J lost 2 bases, V lost 1 base, and 5 bases had no gene match. The CDR3 DNA follows: TGTGCCTGGAGTGAGCTGACTAGCGACACAGATACGCAGTATTTT. It translates to CAWSELTSDTDTQYF.

The V call is TRBV29-1, the J call TRBJ1-3; D is uncertain. This CDR3 comprises 11 residues. The germline V gene has CDR1 SQVTM and CDR2 ANQGSEA. V was trimmed by 4 bases and J by 2 bases, leaving 3 bases between them. CDR3 in DNA: TGCAGCGTTGGAGCTGGAAACACCATATATTTT. Translating it yields CSVGAGNTIYF.

V gene TRBV28 combines with J gene TRBJ2-7, with 13 positions matching TRBD2. Germline assignment: CDR1 MDHEN and CDR2 SYDVKM. The CDR3 has 16 amino acids. Unmatched junction bases numbered 8, after V lost 5 bases and J lost 4 bases. The CDR3 DNA reads TGTGCCAGCAGTCCTCGACTAGCGGGAGGAGCATACGAGCAGTACTTC. Translated: CASSPRLAGGAYEQYF.